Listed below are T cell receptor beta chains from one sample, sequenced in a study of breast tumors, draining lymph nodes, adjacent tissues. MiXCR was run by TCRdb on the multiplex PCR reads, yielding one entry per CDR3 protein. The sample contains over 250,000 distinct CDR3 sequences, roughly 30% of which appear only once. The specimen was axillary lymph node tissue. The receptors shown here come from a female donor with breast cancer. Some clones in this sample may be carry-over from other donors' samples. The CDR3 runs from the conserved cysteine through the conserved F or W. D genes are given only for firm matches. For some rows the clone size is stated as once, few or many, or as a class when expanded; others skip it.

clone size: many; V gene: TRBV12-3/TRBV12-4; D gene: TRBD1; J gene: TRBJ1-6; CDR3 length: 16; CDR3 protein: CASSRDRGNFNSPLHF; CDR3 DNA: TGTGCCAGCAGTCGGGACAGGGGGAATTTTAATTCACCCCTCCACTTT
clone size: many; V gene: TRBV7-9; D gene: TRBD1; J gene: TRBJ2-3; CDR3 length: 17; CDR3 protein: CASIPRGTGSGADTQYF; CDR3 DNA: TGTGCCAGCATCCCGAGGGGGACAGGGAGCGGGGCAGATACGCAGTATTTT
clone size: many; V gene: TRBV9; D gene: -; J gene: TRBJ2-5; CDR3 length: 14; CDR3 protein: CASSVGWGEETQYF; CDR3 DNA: TGTGCCAGCAGCGTAGGTTGGGGCGAGGAGACCCAGTACTTC
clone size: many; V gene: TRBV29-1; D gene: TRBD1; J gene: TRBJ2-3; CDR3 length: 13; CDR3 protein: CSVVSQGVDTQYF; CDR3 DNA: TGCAGCGTTGTTTCCCAGGGGGTGGATACGCAGTATTTT
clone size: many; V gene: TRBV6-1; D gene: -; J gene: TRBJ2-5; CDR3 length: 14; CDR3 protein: CASTYWGAQETQYF; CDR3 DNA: TGTGCCAGCACCTACTGGGGGGCCCAAGAGACCCAGTACTTC
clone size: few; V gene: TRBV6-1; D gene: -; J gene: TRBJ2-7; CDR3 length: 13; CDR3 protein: CASSSGARYEQYF; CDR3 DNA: TGTGCCAGCAGCTCAGGGGCCCGATACGAGCAGTACTTC
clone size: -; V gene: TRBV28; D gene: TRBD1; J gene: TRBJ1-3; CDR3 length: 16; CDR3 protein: CASSYSGWTGGNTIYF; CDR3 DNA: TGTGCCAGCAGCTATTCTGGATGGACAGGCGGAAACACCATATATTTT
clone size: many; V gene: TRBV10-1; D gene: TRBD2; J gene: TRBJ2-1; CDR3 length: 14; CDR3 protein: CASSGTSGLGWQFF; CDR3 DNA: TGCGCCAGCAGTGGGACTAGCGGGCTGGGGTGGCAGTTCTTC
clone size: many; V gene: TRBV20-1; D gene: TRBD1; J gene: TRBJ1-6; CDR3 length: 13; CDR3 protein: CSASTGESSPLHF; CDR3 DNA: TGCAGTGCCTCGACAGGGGAGAGTTCACCCCTCCACTTT
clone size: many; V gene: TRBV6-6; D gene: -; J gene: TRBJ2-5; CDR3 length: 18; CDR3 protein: CASSYSRVAELFQETQYF; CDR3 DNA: TGTGCCAGCAGTTACAGCCGGGTGGCAGAACTGTTCCAAGAGACCCAGTACTTC
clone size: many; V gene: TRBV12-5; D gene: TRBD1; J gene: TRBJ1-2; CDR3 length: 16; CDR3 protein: CASGLVGGEWTYGYTF; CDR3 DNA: TGTGCTAGTGGTTTGGTAGGGGGCGAGTGGACTTATGGCTACACCTTC
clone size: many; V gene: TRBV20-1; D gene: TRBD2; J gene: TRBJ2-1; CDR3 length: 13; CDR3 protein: CSASGTSPNEQFF; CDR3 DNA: TGCAGTGCTAGTGGGACTAGCCCCAATGAGCAGTTCTTC
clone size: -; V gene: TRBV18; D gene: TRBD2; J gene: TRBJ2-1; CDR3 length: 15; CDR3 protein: CASSESSGSIYEQFF; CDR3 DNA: TGTGCCAGCTCAGAGAGTAGCGGGAGTATCTATGAGCAGTTCTTC
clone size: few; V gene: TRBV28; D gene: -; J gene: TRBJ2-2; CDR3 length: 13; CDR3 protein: CASSLRLPGELFF; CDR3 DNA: TGTGCCAGCAGTTTACGGCTTCCCGGGGAGCTGTTTTTT
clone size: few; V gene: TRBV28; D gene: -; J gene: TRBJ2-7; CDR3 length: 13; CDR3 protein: CASRGSNSYEQYF; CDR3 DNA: TGTGCCAGTAGGGGTTCTAACTCCTACGAGCAGTACTTC
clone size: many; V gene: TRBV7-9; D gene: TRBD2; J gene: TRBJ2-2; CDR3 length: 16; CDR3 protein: CASSLKLAGGPGELFF; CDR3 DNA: TGTGCCAGCAGCCTAAAACTAGCGGGAGGACCCGGGGAGCTGTTTTTT
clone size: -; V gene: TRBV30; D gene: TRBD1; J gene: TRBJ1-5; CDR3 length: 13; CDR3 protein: CAWNQGAGQPQHF; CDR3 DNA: TGTGCCTGGAATCAGGGGGCTGGTCAGCCCCAGCATTTT
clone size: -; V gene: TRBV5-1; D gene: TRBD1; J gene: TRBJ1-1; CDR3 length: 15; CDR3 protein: CASSPMTGPNTEAFF; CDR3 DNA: TGCGCCAGCAGCCCGATGACAGGGCCGAACACTGAAGCTTTCTTT
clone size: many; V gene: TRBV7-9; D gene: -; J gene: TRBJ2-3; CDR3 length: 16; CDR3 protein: CASSPSRSGSTDTQYF; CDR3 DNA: TGTGCCAGCAGCCCCTCAAGGAGCGGTAGCACAGATACGCAGTATTTT
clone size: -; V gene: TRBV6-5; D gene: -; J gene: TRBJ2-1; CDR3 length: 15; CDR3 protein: CASSHSKLSYNEQFF; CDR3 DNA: TGTGCCAGCAGTCACTCGAAGCTCTCCTACAATGAGCAGTTCTTC
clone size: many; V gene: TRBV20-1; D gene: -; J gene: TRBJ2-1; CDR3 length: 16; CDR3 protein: CSARVPGGGVGTLEFF; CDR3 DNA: TGCAGTGCTAGAGTCCCTGGAGGAGGGGTGGGAACCTTGGAGTTCTTC
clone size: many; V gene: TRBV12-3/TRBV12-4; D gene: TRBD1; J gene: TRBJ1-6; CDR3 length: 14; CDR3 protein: CASSTRTGHSPLHF; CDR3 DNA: TGTGCCAGCAGTACACGGACAGGGCATTCACCCCTCCACTTT
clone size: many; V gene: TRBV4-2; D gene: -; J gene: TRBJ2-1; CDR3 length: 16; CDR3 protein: CASSQDAGSPYNEQFF; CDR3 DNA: TGTGCCAGCAGCCAAGATGCCGGGAGCCCTTACAATGAGCAGTTCTTC
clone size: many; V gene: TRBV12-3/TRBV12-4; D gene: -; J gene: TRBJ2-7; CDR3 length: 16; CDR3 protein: CASTSSSGGHSYEQYF; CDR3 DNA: TGTGCCAGCACCAGCAGTTCAGGGGGGCACTCCTACGAGCAGTACTTC
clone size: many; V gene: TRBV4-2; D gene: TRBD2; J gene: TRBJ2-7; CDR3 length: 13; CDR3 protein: CASSQRLAGIPYF; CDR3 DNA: TGTGCCAGCAGCCAGAGACTAGCGGGAATTCCGTACTTC
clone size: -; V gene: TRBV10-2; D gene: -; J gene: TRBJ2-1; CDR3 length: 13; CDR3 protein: CASSKDRGNEQFF; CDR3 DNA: TGCGCCAGCAGTAAAGACAGAGGCAATGAGCAGTTCTTC
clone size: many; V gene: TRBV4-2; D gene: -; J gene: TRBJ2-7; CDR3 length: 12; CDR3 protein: CASSEAGNEQYF; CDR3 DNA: TGTGCCAGCAGCGAAGCGGGCAACGAGCAGTACTTC
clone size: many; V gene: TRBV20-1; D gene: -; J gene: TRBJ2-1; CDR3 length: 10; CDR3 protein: CSANGGEQFF; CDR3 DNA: TGCAGTGCTAACGGCGGTGAGCAGTTCTTC
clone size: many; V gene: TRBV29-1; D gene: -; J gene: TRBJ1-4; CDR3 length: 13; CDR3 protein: CSTTGQSGEKLFF; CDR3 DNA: TGCAGCACCACGGGTCAGTCGGGTGAAAAACTGTTTTTT
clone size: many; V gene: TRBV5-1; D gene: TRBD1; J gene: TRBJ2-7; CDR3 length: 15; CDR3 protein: CASSLGQGSSYEQYF; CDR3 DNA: TGCGCCAGCAGCCTCGGACAGGGCAGCTCCTACGAGCAGTACTTC
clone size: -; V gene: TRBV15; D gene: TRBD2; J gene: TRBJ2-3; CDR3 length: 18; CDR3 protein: CATSRDRGLAGGTDTQYF; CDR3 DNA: TGTGCCACCAGCAGAGATCGGGGTCTAGCGGGAGGCACAGATACGCAGTATTTT
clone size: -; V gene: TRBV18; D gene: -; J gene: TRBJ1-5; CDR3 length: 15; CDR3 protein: CASSPSGNLNQPQHF; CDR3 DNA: TGTGCCAGCTCACCATCAGGGAATCTCAATCAGCCCCAGCATTTT
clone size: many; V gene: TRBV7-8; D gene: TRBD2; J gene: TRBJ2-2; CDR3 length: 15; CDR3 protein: CASSPGLAGTGELFF; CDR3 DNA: TGTGCCAGCAGCCCTGGACTAGCGGGTACCGGGGAGCTGTTTTTT
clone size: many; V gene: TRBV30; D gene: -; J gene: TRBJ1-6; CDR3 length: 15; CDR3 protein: CAWSVRLDYNSPLHF; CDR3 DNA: TGTGCCTGGAGTGTAAGACTGGACTATAATTCACCCCTCCACTTT
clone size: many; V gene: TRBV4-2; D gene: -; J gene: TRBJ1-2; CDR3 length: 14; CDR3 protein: CASRESLGTYGYTF; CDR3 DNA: TGTGCCAGCAGGGAGAGCTTAGGTACCTATGGCTACACCTTC
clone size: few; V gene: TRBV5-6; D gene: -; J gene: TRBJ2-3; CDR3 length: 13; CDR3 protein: CASSLQGPDTQYF; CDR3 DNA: TGTGCCAGCAGCTTACAGGGACCCGATACGCAGTATTTT
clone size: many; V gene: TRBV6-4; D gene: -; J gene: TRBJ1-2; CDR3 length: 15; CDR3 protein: CASSREGGYNYGYTF; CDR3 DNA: TGTGCCAGCAGCCGGGAGGGCGGTTATAACTATGGCTACACCTTC
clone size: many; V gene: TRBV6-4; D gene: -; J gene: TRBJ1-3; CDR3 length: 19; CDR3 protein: CASSVYPSETVSSGNTIYF; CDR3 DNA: TGTGCCAGCAGTGTCTACCCCTCCGAGACAGTCAGCTCTGGAAACACCATATATTTT
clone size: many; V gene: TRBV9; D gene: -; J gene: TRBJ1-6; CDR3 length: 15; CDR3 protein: CASSVGLGATSPLHF; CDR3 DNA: TGTGCCAGCAGCGTAGGCCTGGGAGCAACTTCACCCCTCCACTTT
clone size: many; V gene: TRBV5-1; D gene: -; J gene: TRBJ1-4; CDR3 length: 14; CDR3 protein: CASRVRHDNEKLFF; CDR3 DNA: TGCGCCAGCAGGGTACGACACGATAATGAAAAACTGTTTTTT
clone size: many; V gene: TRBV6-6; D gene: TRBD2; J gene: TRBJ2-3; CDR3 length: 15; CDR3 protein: CASRRTSGSTDTQYF; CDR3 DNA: TGTGCCAGCAGAAGGACTAGCGGGAGCACAGATACGCAGTATTTT
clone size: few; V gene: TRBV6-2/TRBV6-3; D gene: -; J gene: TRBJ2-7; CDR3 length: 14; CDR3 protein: CASSYLGEEYEQYF; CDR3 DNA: TGTGCCAGCAGTTATCTCGGGGAAGAGTACGAGCAGTACTTC
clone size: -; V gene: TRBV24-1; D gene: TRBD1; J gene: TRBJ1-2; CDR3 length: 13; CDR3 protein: CATGQGGNYGYTF; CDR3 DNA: TGTGCCACGGGACAGGGGGGGAACTATGGCTACACCTTC
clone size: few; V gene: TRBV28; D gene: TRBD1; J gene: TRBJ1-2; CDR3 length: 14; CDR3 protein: CASSFVTGQDGYTF; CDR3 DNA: TGTGCCAGCAGTTTTGTAACAGGACAGGATGGCTACACCTTC
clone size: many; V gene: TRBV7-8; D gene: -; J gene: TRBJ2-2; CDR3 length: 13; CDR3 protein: CASSTSGSGELFF; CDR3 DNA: TGTGCCAGCAGCACATCCGGGAGCGGGGAGCTGTTTTTT
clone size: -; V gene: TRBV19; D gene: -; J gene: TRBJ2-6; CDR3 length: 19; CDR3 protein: CASSLLQGGGDAGANVLTF; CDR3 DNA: TGTGCCAGTAGTTTGTTGCAGGGAGGGGGGGATGCTGGGGCCAACGTCCTGACTTTC
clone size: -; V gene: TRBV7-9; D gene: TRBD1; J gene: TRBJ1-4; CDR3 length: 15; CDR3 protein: CASSLTWSRGEKLFF; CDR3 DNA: TGTGCCAGCAGCCTTACATGGTCCAGGGGGGAGAAACTGTTTTTT
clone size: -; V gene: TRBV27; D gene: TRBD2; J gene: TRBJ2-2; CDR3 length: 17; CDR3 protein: CASVPRVAGGQNGELLF; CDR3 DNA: TGTGCCAGCGTTCCTAGGGTAGCGGGAGGTCAGAACGGGGAGCTGCTTTTT
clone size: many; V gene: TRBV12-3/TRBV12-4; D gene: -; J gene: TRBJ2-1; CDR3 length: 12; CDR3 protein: CASSRRDLGSFF; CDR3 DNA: TGTGCCAGCAGCCGACGGGACCTAGGGTCGTTCTTC
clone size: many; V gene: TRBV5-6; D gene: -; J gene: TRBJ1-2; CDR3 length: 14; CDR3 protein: CASSRTETLYGYTF; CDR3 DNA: TGTGCCAGCAGCCGGACAGAGACTCTCTATGGCTACACCTTC
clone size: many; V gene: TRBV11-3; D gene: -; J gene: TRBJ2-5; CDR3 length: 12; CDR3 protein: CASSFQEETQYF; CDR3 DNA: TGTGCCAGCAGCTTTCAGGAAGAGACCCAGTACTTC
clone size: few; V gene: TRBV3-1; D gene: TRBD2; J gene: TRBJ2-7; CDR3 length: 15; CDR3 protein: CASSQGGSGPYEQYF; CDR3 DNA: TGTGCCAGCAGCCAAGGCGGGAGCGGACCCTACGAGCAGTACTTC
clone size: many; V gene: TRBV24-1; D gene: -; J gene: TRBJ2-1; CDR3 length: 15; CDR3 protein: CATAVGIAPGNEQFF; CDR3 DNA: TGTGCCACCGCCGTAGGGATAGCTCCCGGCAATGAGCAGTTCTTC
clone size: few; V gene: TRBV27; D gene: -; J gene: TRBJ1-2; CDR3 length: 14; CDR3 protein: CASSLSAGIYGYTF; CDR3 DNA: TGTGCCAGCAGTTTATCGGCGGGCATATATGGCTACACCTTC